What follows are 15 T cell receptor beta chains derived from one specimen sequenced in a study of identical twins. MiXCR, run by TCRdb on the 5' RACE reads, gives a single entry per CDR3 protein. The sample records around 340,000 distinct CDR3 sequences, approximately 13% being singletons. These same records also appear under a second study, on yellow fever vaccine responses in identical twins.

The source material was CD8+ T cells sorted from blood. These receptors came from a woman aged 18-29 years in good health.

This clonotype turned up a few times. The V gene is TRBV28, the J gene TRBJ2-7; perhaps TRBD2 as D (5 bases). CDR1 and CDR2 from the germline V gene are MDHEN and SYDVKM. Trimming removed 7 bases at V and 3 bases at J, with 13 bases between. CDR3 length: 13 amino acids. CDR3 bases: TGTGCCAGCAACCCAGCGGTGAACTACGAGCAGTACTTC. It encodes CASNPAVNYEQYF.

A few counts support this clonotype. The chain employs TRBV12-3 or TRBV12-4 and TRBJ2-5, with a tentative D call TRBD2 (7 bases). This CDR3 has 14 amino acids. With 6 bases removed from V and 4 bases from J, the gap between germline ends came to 15 bases. The CDR3 DNA reads TGTGCCAGCAGCCCCGAGGGGGGGGGAGAGACCCAGTACTTC. Its protein product is CASSPEGGGETQYF.

There are a few counts of this clonotype. The J gene is TRBJ2-3, the V gene TRBV9; 7 bases line up with TRBD2. The length of the CDR3 is 15 residues. Per germline, CDR1 SGDLS and CDR2 YYNGEE. Trimming at V came to 3 bases and at J to 4 bases, leaving 8 bases not matched to a gene. CDR3: CASSAPGREADTQYF. The CDR3 DNA is TGTGCCAGCAGCGCCCCGGGACGGGAGGCAGATACGCAGTATTTT.

This clonotype was seen only a few times. This may come from a read error, since a much larger clone is one base off. The V and J genes are TRBV28 and TRBJ2-3; 7 nucleotides align to TRBD2. The V segment lost 3 bases and the J segment 3 bases; nucleotides outside the gene matches: 3. Germline CDR1 reads MDHEN; CDR2 reads SYDVKM. This CDR3 is built from 14 residues. CDR3 bases: TGTGCCAGCAGTTTGACTAGCAGGACAGATACGCAGTATTTT. Amino acid sequence: CASSLTSRTDTQYF.

This clonotype was found a few times. The chain has TRBV27 and TRBJ1-1; weak D call: TRBD1 (5 bases). V gave up 5 bases and J gave up 3 bases, with 19 bases separating them. The CDR3 contains 16 residues. Per germline, CDR1 MNHEY and CDR2 SMNVEV (reference sequence). The CDR3 reads CASSPWGGRTDTEAFF. The CDR3 DNA reads as TGTGCCAGCAGTCCATGGGGGGGGAGGACGGACACTGAAGCTTTCTTT.

The chain carries TRBV7-9 and TRBJ2-1, with D perhaps matching TRBD2 (5 bases). V gave up 1 base and J gave up 6 bases, with 10 bases separating them. Germline assignment: CDR1 SEHNR and CDR2 FQNEAQ (reference sequence). The CDR3 covers 14 residues. CDR3 sequence (DNA): TGTGCCAGCAGCTTAGACGAGCGGCGCAATGAGCAGTTCTTC. Residues: CASSLDERRNEQFF.

This clonotype was seen at least ten times. At one of its ends the junction is not consistent with the germline gene, which may arise from a read error. The rearrangement uses TRBV12-3 or TRBV12-4 and TRBJ2-7; D remains ambiguous. CDR3 size: 12 residues. CDR3 in DNA: TGCGCCAGCAGCTTCAATTCCTACGAGCAGTACTTC. Its protein product is CASSFNSYEQYF.

This clonotype was seen a few times. The rearrangement joins TRBV7-9 to TRBJ2-5, with D perhaps TRBD2 (5 bases). CDR1 and CDR2 from the germline V gene are SEHNR and FQNEAQ (reference sequence). This CDR3 comprises 14 residues. Trimming removed 1 base at V and 5 bases at J, with 11 bases between. The CDR3 here is CASSLGASWETQYF. The CDR3 nucleotides are TGTGCCAGCAGCTTAGGGGCTAGCTGGGAGACCCAGTACTTC.

This clonotype was counted at least ten times. V gene TRBV7-6 combines with J gene TRBJ2-3; D is ambiguous. The V gene lost 0 bases and the J gene lost 4 bases, with 5 bases spanning the gap. The V gene's germline CDR1 is SGHVS and CDR2 FNYEAQ. This CDR3 is 13 amino acids long. The CDR3 region has the DNA TGTGCCAGCAGCTTAGCGCGGTCAGATACGCAGTATTTT. This gives the protein CASSLARSDTQYF.

CDR3 nucleotides: TGTGCCAGCAGTTACTCTTATATTATAGCGGGAGTTTCAGATACGCAGTATTTT. Translating gives CASSYSYIIAGVSDTQYF. This rearrangement joins TRBV6-5 to TRBJ2-3, with 9 bases that match TRBD2. Germline CDR1 is MNHEY and CDR2 is SVGAGI. The CDR3 has 18 amino acids. V was pared by 0 bases and J by 4 bases, with 11 bases of the junction left unmatched.

Concerning this clonotype itself: A much larger clone differs from this one at a single base, so this may be a read error. The chain carries TRBV5-5 and TRBJ1-5, with TRBD1 matching 7 bases. Germline V CDR1 and CDR2: SGHKS, YYEKEE (reference sequence). Trimming removed 0 bases from V and 1 base from J; junction bases left unmatched: 1. This CDR3 contains 15 residues. The CDR3, as DNA: TGTGCCAGCAGCTTGGAACAGGGGAGCAATCAGCCCCAGCATTTT. This translates into CASSLEQGSNQPQHF. Together with reference TRBV5-5 and TRBJ1-5, the CDR3 gives the full variable domain: DAGVTQSPTHLIKTRGQQVTLRCSPISGHKSVSWYQQVLGQGPQFIFQYYEKEERGRGNFPDRFSARQFPNYSSELNVNALLLGDSALYLCASSLEQGSNQPQHFGDGTRLSIL.

In this sample, this clonotype turned up many times. The chain uses TRBV4-2 and TRBJ2-3; 14 bases line up with TRBD2. Germline assignment: CDR1 LGHNA and CDR2 YNFKEQ. V gave up 4 bases and J gave up 2 bases; unmatched junction bases: 8. This CDR3 has 18 amino acids. The CDR3 sequence: CASSPRTSGGTHTDTQYF. The CDR3 DNA reads TGTGCCAGCAGCCCCCGGACTAGCGGGGGGACGCACACAGATACGCAGTATTTT.

The chain combines TRBV28 with TRBJ2-6, with a possible D match to TRBD2 (5 bases). V gave up 4 bases and J gave up 2 bases, with 18 bases separating them. This CDR3 has 18 amino acids. CDR1 is MDHEN, CDR2 SYDVKM, per germline. CDR3 amino acids: CASSSLKLHGAGANVLTF. CDR3 nucleotide sequence: TGTGCCAGCAGTTCCCTGAAACTACACGGGGCTGGGGCCAACGTCCTGACTTTC. The full variable domain, with the rest looked up from reference TRBV28 and TRBJ2-6, is DVKVTQSSRYLVKRTGEKVFLECVQDMDHENMFWYRQDPGLGLRLIYFSYDVKMKEKGDIPEGYSVSREKKERFSLILESASTNQTSMYLCASSSLKLHGAGANVLTFGAGSRLTVL.

This clonotype was seen more than once but under ten times. The chain couples TRBV28 to TRBJ1-5, with TRBD1 matching over 9 bases. The CDR3 runs 15 residues. Losses at the gene ends were 4 bases for V and 5 bases for J; bases not matched to a gene: 6. Germline CDR1 reads MDHEN; CDR2 reads SYDVKM. CDR3 nucleotide sequence: TGTGCCAGCAGTTGGGGACAGGGAGTGCATCAGCCCCAGCATTTT. Translated, it gives CASSWGQGVHQPQHF.

This sequence joins TRBV6-5 and TRBJ2-7; 10 nucleotides line up with TRBD1. Per germline, CDR1 MNHEY and CDR2 SVGAGI. This CDR3 comprises 14 residues. The V segment lost 2 bases and the J segment 12 bases; nucleotides outside the gene matches: 10. CDR3 residues: CASSYALGTGDLYF. As DNA, the CDR3 is TGTGCCAGCAGTTACGCCCTAGGGACAGGGGATCTGTACTTC.